Following are 5 T cell receptor beta chains from one sample sequenced in a study of T cell responses to AZD1222 COVID-19 vaccine. TCRdb's copy holds only in-frame clones and misses some; the assay was immunoSEQ multiplex PCR. The repertoire holds about 120,000 clones, roughly 89% seen once, with around 12% in the top ten. This specimen consisted of peripheral blood, obtained on day 0 of AZD1222 vaccination. All receptors come from an adult in good health.

The J gene is TRBJ2-2, the V gene TRBV6-5; no definite D call. Trimming shortened V by 5 bases and J by 2 bases, and 9 bases separated the two germline ends. CDR3 size: 14 residues. Germline CDR1 and CDR2: MNHEY and SVGAGI. In DNA, the CDR3 is TGTGCCAGCAGTCTCGGGCTAAACACCGGGGAGCTGTTTTTT. Its protein is CASSLGLNTGELFF.

The chain recombines TRBV29-1 with TRBJ1-2, with 7 bases matching TRBD1. The CDR3 is 13 residues long. Per the germline V gene, CDR1 is SQVTM and CDR2 is ANQGSEA. With 7 bases clipped from V and 4 bases from J, the junction kept 9 bases outside the gene matches. CDR3 coding DNA: TGCAGCGCACGACAGGGTGGCAGCTATGGCTACACCTTC. It is translated as CSARQGGSYGYTF. The full variable domain, with the rest looked up from reference TRBV29-1 and TRBJ1-2, is SAVISQKPSRDICQRGTSLTIQCQVDSQVTMMFWYRQQPGQSLTLIATANQGSEATYESGFVIDKFPISRPNLTFSTLTVSNMSPEDSSIYLCSARQGGSYGYTFGSGTRLTVV.

This chain uses TRBV12-5 with TRBJ1-3; 7 nucleotides agree with TRBD1. The junction had 4 bases not matched to a gene; V was cut back by 6 bases and J by 5 bases. The CDR3 has 13 amino acids. Germline V gene data show CDR1 as LGHNT and CDR2 as FRNRAP. This CDR3 reads CASGPGQRNTIYF. CDR3 nucleotide sequence: TGTGCTAGTGGCCCGGGACAGCGAAACACCATATATTTT. Full variable domain (missing parts from reference TRBV12-5 and TRBJ1-3): DARVTQTPRHKVTEMGQEVTMRCQPILGHNTVFWYRQTMMQGLELLAYFRNRAPLDDSGMPKDRFSAEMPDATLATLKIQPSEPRDSAVYFCASGPGQRNTIYFGEGSWLTVV.

This clone was counted between two and nine times. The rearrangement links TRBV19 to TRBJ1-1; D is unresolved. V was trimmed by 8 bases and J by 8 bases, leaving 21 bases between them. The length of the CDR3 is 14 residues. CDR1 is LNHDA and CDR2 is SQIVND in the germline V gene (reference sequence). The CDR3 bases are TGTGCCAGTGAAACCGAGTGGCCCGAAGGGGAAGCTTTCTTT. It encodes CASETEWPEGEAFF.

The chain has TRBV6-5 and TRBJ2-7; D perhaps matches TRBD2 (5 bases). Germline CDR1 MNHEY, CDR2 SVGAGI. The CDR3 sequence is 13 residues long. Trimming took 8 bases from V and 6 from J, leaving 17 bases between them. The CDR3 sequence: CASLGLPGSEQYF. The CDR3 bases are TGTGCCAGCCTCGGACTCCCTGGGAGCGAGCAGTACTTC.